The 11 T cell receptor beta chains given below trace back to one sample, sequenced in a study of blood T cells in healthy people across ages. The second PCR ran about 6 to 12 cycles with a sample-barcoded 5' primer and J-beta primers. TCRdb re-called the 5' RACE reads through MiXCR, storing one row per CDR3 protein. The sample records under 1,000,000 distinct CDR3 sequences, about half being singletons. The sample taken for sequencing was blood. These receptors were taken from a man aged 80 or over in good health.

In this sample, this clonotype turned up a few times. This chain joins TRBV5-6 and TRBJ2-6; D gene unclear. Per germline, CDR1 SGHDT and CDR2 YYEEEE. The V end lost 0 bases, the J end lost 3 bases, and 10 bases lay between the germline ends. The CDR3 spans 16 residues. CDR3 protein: CASSLAGVGGANVLTF. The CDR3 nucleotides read TGTGCCAGCAGCTTGGCAGGAGTCGGTGGGGCCAACGTCCTGACTTTC.

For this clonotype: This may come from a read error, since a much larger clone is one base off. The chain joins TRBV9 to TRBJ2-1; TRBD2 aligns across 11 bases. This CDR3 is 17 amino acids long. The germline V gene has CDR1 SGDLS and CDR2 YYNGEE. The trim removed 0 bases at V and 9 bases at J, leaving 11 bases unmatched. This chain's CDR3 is CASSVEGLAAVGSEQFF. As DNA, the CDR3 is TGTGCCAGCAGCGTAGAGGGACTAGCGGCCGTCGGCAGTGAGCAGTTCTTC.

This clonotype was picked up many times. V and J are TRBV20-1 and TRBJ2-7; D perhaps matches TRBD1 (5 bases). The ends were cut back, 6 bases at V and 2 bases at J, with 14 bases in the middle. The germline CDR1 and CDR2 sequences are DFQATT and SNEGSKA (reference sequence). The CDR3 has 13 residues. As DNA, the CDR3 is TGCAGTGCCCAGGGTATTGCAGCCTACGAGCAGTACTTC. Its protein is CSAQGIAAYEQYF.

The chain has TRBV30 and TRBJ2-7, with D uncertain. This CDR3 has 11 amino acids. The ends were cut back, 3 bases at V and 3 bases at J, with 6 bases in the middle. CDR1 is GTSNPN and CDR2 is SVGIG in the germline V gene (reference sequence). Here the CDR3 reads CAWRYSYEQYF. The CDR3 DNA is TGTGCCTGGAGGTATAGCTACGAGCAGTACTTC. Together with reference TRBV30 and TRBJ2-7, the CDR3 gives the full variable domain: SQTIHQWPATLVQPVGSPLSLECTVEGTSNPNLYWYRQAAGRGLQLLFYSVGIGQISSEVPQNLSASRPQDRQFILSSKKLLLSDSGFYLCAWRYSYEQYFGPGTRLTVT.

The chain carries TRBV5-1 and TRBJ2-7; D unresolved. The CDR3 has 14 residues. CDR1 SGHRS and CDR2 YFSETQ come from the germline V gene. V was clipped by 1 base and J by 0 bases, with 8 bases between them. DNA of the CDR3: TGCGCCAGCAGCTTGCAGTCGAGCTCCTACGAGCAGTACTTC. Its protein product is CASSLQSSSYEQYF.

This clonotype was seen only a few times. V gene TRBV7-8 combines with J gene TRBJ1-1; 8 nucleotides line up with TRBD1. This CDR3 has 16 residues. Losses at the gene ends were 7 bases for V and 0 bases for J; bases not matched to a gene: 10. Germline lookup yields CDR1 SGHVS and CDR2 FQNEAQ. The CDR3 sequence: CASILGQGRVNTEAFF. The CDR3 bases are TGTGCCAGCATCCTCGGACAGGGTCGGGTGAACACTGAAGCTTTCTTT.

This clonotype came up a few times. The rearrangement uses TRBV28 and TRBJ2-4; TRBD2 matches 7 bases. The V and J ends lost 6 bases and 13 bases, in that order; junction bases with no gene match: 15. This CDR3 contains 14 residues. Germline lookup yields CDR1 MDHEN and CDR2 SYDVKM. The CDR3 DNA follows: TGTGCCAGCAGCACCGGGACTGGCCCGCGGGAGCAGTACTTC. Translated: CASSTGTGPREQYF.

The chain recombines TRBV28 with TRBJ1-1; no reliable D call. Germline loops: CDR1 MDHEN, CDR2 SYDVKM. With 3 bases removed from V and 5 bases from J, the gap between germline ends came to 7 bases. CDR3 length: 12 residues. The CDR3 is CASSLIGTEAFF. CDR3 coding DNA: TGTGCCAGCAGTTTGATAGGAACTGAAGCTTTCTTT. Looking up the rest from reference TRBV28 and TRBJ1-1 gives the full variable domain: DVKVTQSSRYLVKRTGEKVFLECVQDMDHENMFWYRQDPGLGLRLIYFSYDVKMKEKGDIPEGYSVSREKKERFSLILESASTNQTSMYLCASSLIGTEAFFGQGTRLTVV.

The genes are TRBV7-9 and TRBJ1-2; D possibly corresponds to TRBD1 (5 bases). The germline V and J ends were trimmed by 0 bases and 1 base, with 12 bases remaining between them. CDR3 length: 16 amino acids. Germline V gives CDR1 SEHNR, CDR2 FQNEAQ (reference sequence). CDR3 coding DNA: TGTGCCAGCAGCTTAGCCTACGGGGCCAGTAACTATGGCTACACCTTC. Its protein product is CASSLAYGASNYGYTF.

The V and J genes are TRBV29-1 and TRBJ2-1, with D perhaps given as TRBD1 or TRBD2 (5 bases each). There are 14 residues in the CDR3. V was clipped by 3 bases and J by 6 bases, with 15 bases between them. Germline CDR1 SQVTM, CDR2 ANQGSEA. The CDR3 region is CSVDRGTLGNEQFF. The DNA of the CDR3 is TGCAGCGTTGACCGAGGGACCTTAGGCAATGAGCAGTTCTTC.

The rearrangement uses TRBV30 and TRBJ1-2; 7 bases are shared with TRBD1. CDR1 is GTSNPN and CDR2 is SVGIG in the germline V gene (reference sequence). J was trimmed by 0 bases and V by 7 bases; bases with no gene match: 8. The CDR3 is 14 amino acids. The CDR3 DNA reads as TGTGCCTTCGACAGGGTGACAGCTAACTATGGCTACACCTTC. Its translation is CAFDRVTANYGYTF. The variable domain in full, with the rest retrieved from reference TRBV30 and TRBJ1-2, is SQTIHQWPATLVQPVGSPLSLECTVEGTSNPNLYWYRQAAGRGLQLLFYSVGIGQISSEVPQNLSASRPQDRQFILSSKKLLLSDSGFYLCAFDRVTANYGYTFGSGTRLTVV.